Below, 21 T cell receptor beta chains from the same sample are listed, as sequenced in a study of Tregs in tolerant kidney transplant recipients. Mixed chimerism was transient after nonmyeloablative marrow transplants from related graft donors. Assay used: immunoSEQ multiplex PCR; TCRdb lists only in-frame clones, some missing. The sample includes roughly 25,000 clones. Here the sequenced sample was CD4+ T cells from blood (PBMCs), taken 6 months after the transplant. These receptors all stem from a human patient who received a combined kidney and bone marrow transplant. The graft donor may be the source of some T cells.

For this clone: The read ends 3 residues shy of where the CDR3 ends; the end is completed using the germline J gene. This sequence joins TRBV2 and TRBJ2-7; 9 bases are shared with TRBD1. CDR3 length: 15 amino acids. Germline V lookup: CDR1 SNHLY, CDR2 FYNNEI. Trimming cost V 3 bases and J 4 bases; bases outside gene matches: 7. The CDR3 spells CASSEVRDREYEQYF. CDR3 bases read: TGTGCCAGCAGTGAGGTGAGGGACAGGGAGTACGAG.

In the case of this clone: With the read ending 3 residues before the CDR3 end, the germline J gene is used to fill in that end. The J gene is TRBJ1-4, the V gene TRBV7-9; 7 bases are shared with TRBD1. With 2 bases clipped from V and 7 bases from J, the junction kept 7 bases outside the gene matches. In germline, CDR1 is SEHNR, CDR2 FQNEAQ (reference sequence). The CDR3 runs 15 residues. CDR3 bases read: TGTGCCAGCAGCTTACCGGGACAGAGATTTGAAAAA. It encodes CASSLPGQRFEK. The whole CDR3 sequence is CASSLPGQRFEKLFF.

About this clone: The CDR3 end falls 3 residues outside the read, so it is completed with the germline J gene. Within the sample, other DNA sequences also encode this same CDR3. This chain links TRBV6-2 or TRBV6-3 with TRBJ1-5, with D tentatively TRBD1 (5 bases). This CDR3 is 14 amino acids long. Trimming pared 5 bases from V and 7 bases from J, leaving 15 bases between. Looked up from germline, CDR1 is MNHEY and CDR2 is SVGEGT. The CDR3 DNA, read in part, is TGTGCCAGCAGTCCCCCCAGGGCCGGGCAGCCC. Amino acid sequence: CASSPPRAGQP. The full-length CDR3 reads as CASSPPRAGQPQHF.

To note about this clone: The read gets to within 3 residues of the CDR3 end, and the germline J gene fills in the rest. V usage is TRBV3-1 (or the pseudogene TRBV3-2) and J usage is TRBJ2-1; 10 bases match TRBD2. In germline, CDR1 is LGHDT, CDR2 YNNKEL (reference sequence). With V trimmed by 1 base and J by 0 bases, 6 bases remained unmatched. The CDR3 consists of 18 residues. CDR3 protein: CASSQVTSGLSSYNEQFF. CDR3 DNA, as far as it was read: TGTGCCAGCAGCCAAGTGACTAGCGGGCTGAGCTCCTACAATGAG.

About this clone: The read gets to within 3 residues of the CDR3 end, and the germline J gene fills in the rest. Other DNA sequences in the same sample also yield this CDR3. V gene TRBV5-5 combines with J gene TRBJ1-5, with D perhaps TRBD1 (6 bases). Between the trimmed V and J ends, which lost 2 bases and 4 bases, there was a span of 13 bases. CDR3 length equals 15 residues. CDR1 SGHKS and CDR2 YYEKEE come from the germline V gene (reference sequence). Partial CDR3 DNA: TGTGCCAGCAGCTTTCAGGGGCACGGGAATCAGCCC. It yields the protein CASSFQGHGNQP. The entire CDR3 reads CASSFQGHGNQPQHF.

With regard to this clone: The CDR3 extends 3 residues past the end of the read, so its final part is completed from the germline J gene. The chain links TRBV20-1 to TRBJ2-1; 9 nucleotides match TRBD2. V shed 7 bases, J shed 3 bases, and the junction held 10 bases outside the gene matches. From germline, CDR1 is DFQATT and CDR2 SNEGSKA (reference sequence). The CDR3 totals 15 residues. Partial CDR3 DNA: TGCAGTGTAGCGGGAGTGGGGGCCATCTACAATGAG. Its protein product is CSVAGVGAIYNE. The whole CDR3 protein is CSVAGVGAIYNEQFF.

Details on this clone: The read ends 3 residues early relative to the CDR3; the germline J gene fills the gap. The V call is TRBV13, the J call TRBJ2-3; the D gene is possibly TRBD2 (6 bases). V lost 5 bases, J lost 5 bases, and 17 bases lay in between. The CDR3 is 15 amino acids. The germline V gene encodes CDR1 PRHDT and CDR2 FYEKMQ (reference sequence). This CDR3 is CASSPAAAGIDTQYF. The part of the CDR3 DNA that was read is TGTGCCAGCAGCCCAGCAGCCGCGGGAATAGATACG.

Comments on this clone: With the read ending 3 residues before the CDR3 end, the germline J gene is used to fill in that end. This rearrangement joins TRBV6-1 to TRBJ2-5; D is possibly TRBD1 (6 bases). The length of the CDR3 is 12 residues. Germline values: CDR1 MNHNS, CDR2 SASEGT. Between the trimmed V and J ends, which lost 3 bases and 7 bases, there was a span of 9 bases. The DNA read from the CDR3 is TGTGCCAGCAGTGAGGGCAGGGGGACC. This codes for CASSEGRGT. The entire CDR3 sequence reads CASSEGRGTQYF.

Notes on this clone: The read stops 3 residues short of the end of the CDR3; the missing end is completed from the germline J gene. The V and J genes are TRBV5-1 and TRBJ1-1; TRBD1 agrees at 7 bases. Trimming cost V 3 bases and J 1 base; bases outside gene matches: 3. This CDR3 region has 14 residues. The V gene's germline CDR1 is SGHRS and CDR2 YFSETQ. Incomplete CDR3 DNA: TGCGCCAGCAGCTGGGGGGACAGGAACACTGAA. Translated: CASSWGDRNTE. The whole CDR3 sequence reads CASSWGDRNTEAFF.

For this clone: The missing CDR3 end, 3 residues past where the read stops, is filled in from the germline J gene. The chain links TRBV5-6 to TRBJ2-7, with 9 bases aligning to TRBD1. The germline V gene has CDR1 SGHDT and CDR2 YYEEEE. Germline trimming cut 4 bases from V and 6 bases from J; bases unmatched to any gene: 5. This CDR3 has 13 residues. The sequenced part of the CDR3 DNA is TGTGCCAGCAGCATGGACAGGGGTAGCGAG. This translates into CASSMDRGSE. The complete CDR3 protein is CASSMDRGSEQYF.

Details on this clone: The CDR3 goes on 3 residues after the read ends, and that part is filled in from the germline J gene. The chain combines TRBV5-1 with TRBJ2-5, with 11 positions matching TRBD2. This CDR3 region has 15 residues. In germline, CDR1 is SGHRS, CDR2 YFSETQ. Trimming took 4 bases from V and 4 from J; bases not matched to a gene: 6. The part of the CDR3 DNA that was read is TGCGCCAGCAGCAGGAGGCTAGCGGGAGGAGAGACC. It yields the protein CASSRRLAGGET. The complete CDR3 sequence is CASSRRLAGGETQYF.

As concerns this clone: The read terminates 3 residues before the CDR3 end, so the remaining end is supplied by the germline J gene. The V and J genes are TRBV18 and TRBJ1-4; tentative D call: TRBD1 (6 bases). The CDR3 is 15 amino acids. The V end lost 5 bases, the J end lost 5 bases, and 15 bases lay between the germline ends. In germline, CDR1 is KGHSH, CDR2 LQKENI. The CDR3 loop reads CASSARQESNEKLFF. The sequenced part of the CDR3 DNA is TGTGCCAGCTCAGCTAGACAGGAATCGAATGAAAAA.

Worth noting for this clone: The read falls 3 residues short of the CDR3 end, and the missing part is taken from the germline J gene. The V gene is TRBV6-2 or TRBV6-3, the J gene TRBJ2-3; 11 positions agree with TRBD2. The trim removed 0 bases at V and 3 bases at J, leaving 5 bases unmatched. Germline loops: CDR1 MNHEY, CDR2 SVGEGT. This CDR3 comprises 17 residues. The covered CDR3 bases are TGTGCCAGCAGTTACTCAAGGACTAGCGGGCAGACAGATACG. It encodes CASSYSRTSGQTDT. The whole CDR3 is CASSYSRTSGQTDTQYF.

Comment on this clone: The read terminates 3 residues before the CDR3 end, so the remaining end is supplied by the germline J gene. This chain joins TRBV20-1 and TRBJ1-2; TRBD1 agrees at 9 bases. CDR1 is DFQATT and CDR2 is SNEGSKA in the germline V gene (reference sequence). This CDR3 is built from 14 residues. V gave up 7 bases and J gave up 2 bases; unmatched junction bases: 8. The sequenced part of the CDR3 DNA is TGCAGTGTTGGAAACAGGGGGCGCAACTATGGC. Translation: CSVGNRGRNYG. The whole CDR3 is CSVGNRGRNYGYTF.

Note on this clone: Mismatch with germline at one junction end may stem from a read error. The observed sequence ends 3 residues before the CDR3 terminus, with the missing tail filled in from the germline J gene. The rearrangement uses TRBV7-9 and TRBJ1-6; 9 bases match TRBD1. Germline loops: CDR1 SEHNR, CDR2 FQNEAQ (reference sequence). This CDR3 has 15 amino acids. The CDR3 bases that were read are TGTTCCAGCAGCTCTCCGGGACAGGGTATTTCACCC. Translating it yields CSSSSPGQGISP. From start to end, the CDR3 is CSSSSPGQGISPLHF.

Notes on this clone: The CDR3 goes on 3 residues after the read ends, and that part is filled in from the germline J gene. This chain connects TRBV5-1 to TRBJ1-1, with D maybe TRBD1 (5 bases). Germline loops: CDR1 SGHRS, CDR2 YFSETQ. The CDR3 sequence is 13 residues long. V was pared by 3 bases and J by 6 bases, with 12 bases between. CDR3 sequence reads: CASSSPTGAEAFF. The sequenced part of the CDR3 DNA is TGCGCCAGCAGCTCCCCTACAGGAGCTGAA.

Note on this clone: The DNA ends 3 residues before the CDR3 does, and the rest of the CDR3 is filled in from the germline J gene. The gene calls are TRBV2 and TRBJ1-4, with a weak D call TRBD1 (5 bases). Trimming removed 11 bases from V and 7 bases from J, with 17 bases in between. Germline V gene sequence: CDR1 SNHLY, CDR2 FYNNEI. CDR3 length equals 13 residues. The CDR3 bases that were read are TGTGCCGGGGCCGGCGGTTTTAGTGAAAAA. Translating gives CAGAGGFSEK. The whole CDR3 protein is CAGAGGFSEKLFF.

The DNA read from the CDR3 is TGTGCCAGTAGTATAGTTCCTCGGACAGTGGGCCAGTATGGC. This gives the protein CASSIVPRTVGQYG. The whole CDR3 reads CASSIVPRTVGQYGYTF. The V call is TRBV19, the J call TRBJ1-2, with D possibly being TRBD1 (6 bases). The read ends 3 residues shy of where the CDR3 ends; the end is completed using the germline J gene. V gave up 1 base and J gave up 5 bases, with 20 bases separating them. The CDR3 contains 17 residues. CDR1 is LNHDA, CDR2 SQIVND, per germline (reference sequence). The full variable domain, its missing parts supplied by reference TRBV19 and TRBJ1-2, is DGGITQSPKYLFRKEGQNVTLSCEQNLNHDAMYWYRQDPGQGLRLIYYSQIVNDFQKGDIAEGYSVSREKKESFPLTVTSAQKNPTAFYLCASSIVPRTVGQYGYTFGSGTRLTVV.

As to this clone: The read stops 3 residues short of the end of the CDR3; the missing end is completed from the germline J gene. This rearrangement joins TRBV7-6 to TRBJ2-3, with TRBD2 matching 14 bases. The CDR3 is 16 amino acids. V lost 5 bases to trimming and J lost 5 bases; unmatched junction nucleotides: 6. Germline lookup yields CDR1 SGHVS and CDR2 FNYEAQ. CDR3 residues: CASSPGLAGGGDTQYF. The CDR3 bases that were read are TGTGCCAGCAGCCCAGGACTAGCGGGGGGAGGAGATACG.

Of note for this clone: With the read ending 3 residues before the CDR3 end, the germline J gene is used to fill in that end. The chain has TRBV5-1 and TRBJ1-1, with D perhaps TRBD1 (6 bases). The CDR3 loop spans 15 amino acids. V dropped 3 bases and J dropped 4 bases, with 16 bases sitting between them. The germline gives CDR1 SGHRS, CDR2 YFSETQ. CDR3 DNA, as far as it was read: TGCGCCAGCAGCTCAGACAGGAGGAGGAGCACTGAA. As protein: CASSSDRRRSTE. The whole CDR3 sequence reads CASSSDRRRSTEAFF.

As regards this clone: The CDR3 goes on 3 residues after the read ends, and that part is filled in from the germline J gene. The V call is TRBV18, the J call TRBJ1-1; possible D gene TRBD1, 6 bases. The CDR3 spans 15 residues. Deletions cut 6 bases from V and 1 base from J, with 15 bases between. In germline, CDR1 is KGHSH, CDR2 LQKENI. This CDR3 is CASSSRGGRNTEAFF. CDR3 bases read: TGTGCCAGCTCCTCTAGGGGGGGGCGGAACACTGAA.